This TCR beta chain was captured by sequencing in a study of identical twins. This clonotype occurred a few times. Its antigen is not known. The CDR3 sequence is 15 residues long. CDR1 is SGHRS, CDR2 YFSETQ, per germline. With 4 bases clipped from V and 5 bases from J, the junction kept 9 bases outside the gene matches. From the 5' RACE reads, TCRdb called clonotypes with MiXCR, one entry per CDR3 protein. The data show around 490,000 distinct CDR3 sequences, over 11% seen once. The study's findings and limits: Alpha sequences out of frame and shared by twins had excess low generation probability. Weaker excess twin sharing was observed in beta out-of-frame sequences.

These sequences were also reported in another study, on yellow fever vaccine responses in identical twins.

Sequencing was performed on CD4+ T cells sorted from blood. This clonotype was sampled from a woman aged 18-30 years in good health. The chain joins TRBV5-1 to TRBJ2-3; 8 positions match TRBD1. DNA of the CDR3: TGCGCCAGCAGCCTGGGACAGGCCGCGGGAGATACGCAGTATTTT. Translating it yields CASSLGQAAGDTQYF.